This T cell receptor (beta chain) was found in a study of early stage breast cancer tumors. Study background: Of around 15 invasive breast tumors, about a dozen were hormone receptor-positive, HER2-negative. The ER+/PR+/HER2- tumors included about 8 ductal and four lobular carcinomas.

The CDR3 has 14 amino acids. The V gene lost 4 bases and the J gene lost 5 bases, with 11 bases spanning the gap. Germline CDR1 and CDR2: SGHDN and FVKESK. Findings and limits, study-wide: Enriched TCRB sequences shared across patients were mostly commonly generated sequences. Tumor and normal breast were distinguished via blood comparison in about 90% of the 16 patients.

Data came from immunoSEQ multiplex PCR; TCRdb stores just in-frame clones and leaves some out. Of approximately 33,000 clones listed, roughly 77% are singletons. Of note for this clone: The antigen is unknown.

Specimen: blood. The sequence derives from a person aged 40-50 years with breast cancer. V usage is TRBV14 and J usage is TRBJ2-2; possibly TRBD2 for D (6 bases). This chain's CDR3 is CASSRGTPTGELFF. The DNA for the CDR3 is TGTGCCAGCAGCCGGGGGACTCCGACCGGGGAGCTGTTTTTT.